These 25 T cell receptor beta chains were sequenced from one sample in a study of blood T cell repertoires in COVID-19 (TCRdb year 2020). Libraries were built with the immunoSEQ multiplex PCR assay. The source is immuneACCESS, and TCRdb retained only in-frame sequences with V and J called. Part of the clones is not carried over; for the studies checked, unresolved V genes explain less than half of this, and the remainder is unexplained. Counted in this sample were about 200,000 clones; around 76% of them appeared once. The top ten clones comprise less than 20% of the sample. Sequencing was done on a sample of PBMCs or T cells enriched from blood (not recorded which). The receptors shown here come from a woman aged 50 to 60 with acute COVID-19.

The chain is built from TRBV6-5 and TRBJ1-2, with D tentatively TRBD1 (5 bases). The CDR3 is 13 residues long. Germline loops: CDR1 MNHEY, CDR2 SVGAGI. Trimming shortened V by 6 bases and J by 4 bases, and 12 bases separated the two germline ends. CDR3 loop: CASSQDILYGYTF. CDR3 bases: TGTGCCAGCAGCCAGGACATACTCTATGGCTACACCTTC.

The chain employs TRBV7-6 and TRBJ2-4; possibly TRBD2 for D (5 bases). Germline V CDR1 and CDR2: SGHVS, FNYEAQ. The CDR3 consists of 14 residues. Trimming pared 5 bases from V and 7 bases from J, leaving 15 bases between. The CDR3 nucleotides read TGTGCCAGCAGCCCCAACTCGAGAGGGAACATTCAGTACTTC. This gives the protein CASSPNSRGNIQYF.

This chain links TRBV7-2 with TRBJ1-6, with 7 nucleotides matching TRBD1. Germline CDR1 and CDR2: SGHTA and FQGNSA. The CDR3 has 14 residues. The V segment lost 6 bases and the J segment 5 bases; nucleotides outside the gene matches: 4. CDR3 bases: TGTGCCAGCAGGCGGGACAGCCATAATTCACCCCTCCACTTT. It translates to CASRRDSHNSPLHF. The whole variable domain, remainder taken from reference TRBV7-2 and TRBJ1-6, is GAGVSQSPSNKVTEKGKDVELRCDPISGHTALYWYRQSLGQGLEFLIYFQGNSAPDKSGLPSDRFSAERTGGSVSTLTIQRTQQEDSAVYLCASRRDSHNSPLHFGNGTRLTVT.

This clone showed up many times. As DNA, the CDR3 is TGTGCCAGCAGCGAGGACAGGGGCGGGTTTGAGACCCAGTACTTC. This encodes CASSEDRGGFETQYF. The chain employs TRBV5-4 and TRBJ2-5; 9 positions agree with TRBD1. Germline V gene data show CDR1 as SGHNT and CDR2 as YYREEE (reference sequence). The CDR3 contains 15 residues. V shed 4 bases and J 5 bases; nucleotides not matched to a gene: 9.

This sequence joins TRBV5-1 and TRBJ1-1, with D unresolved. Trimming left V 0 bases short and J 2 bases short, with 11 bases between. Germline V lookup: CDR1 SGHRS, CDR2 YFSETQ. The length of the CDR3 is 15 residues. CDR3 in amino acids: CASSLAEAANTEAFF. Here the CDR3 DNA reads TGCGCCAGCAGCTTGGCCGAGGCAGCCAACACTGAAGCTTTCTTT.

The chain uses TRBV28 and TRBJ2-7; 7 bases agree with TRBD2. V lost 2 bases and J lost 5; bases outside the gene matches: 3. The CDR3 covers 13 residues. Germline V lookup: CDR1 MDHEN, CDR2 SYDVKM. CDR3 bases: TGTGCCAGCAGTTTAGGGGGGGTCCACGAGCAGTACGTC. This translates into CASSLGGVHEQYV.

The chain employs TRBV4-3 and TRBJ2-1; 7 nucleotides agree with TRBD1. Germline trimming cut 3 bases from V and 1 base from J; bases unmatched to any gene: 6. There are 16 residues in the CDR3. Germline CDR1 is LGHNA and CDR2 is YSLEER. CDR3 region: CASSHTGAGSYNEQFF. The CDR3 nucleotides read TGCGCCAGCAGCCACACAGGGGCAGGGTCCTACAATGAGCAGTTCTTC.

This clone was observed a single time. The chain uses TRBV7-6 and TRBJ2-3, with TRBD2 matching 8 bases. There are 15 residues in the CDR3. V lost 1 base, J lost 4 bases, and 4 bases stayed unmatched. The germline V gene encodes CDR1 SGHVS and CDR2 FNYEAQ. The CDR3: CASSLGAGDSDTQYF. The CDR3 DNA reads as TGTGCCAGCAGCTTAGGAGCGGGGGATTCAGATACGCAGTATTTT. Full variable domain (outside the CDR3, taken from reference TRBV7-6 and TRBJ2-3): GAGVSQSPRYKVTKRGQDVALRCDPISGHVSLYWYRQALGQGPEFLTYFNYEAQQDKSGLPNDRFSAERPEGSISTLTIQRTEQRDSAMYRCASSLGAGDSDTQYFGPGTRLTVL.

The V gene is TRBV19, the J gene TRBJ2-3, with D possibly matching TRBD2 (6 bases). The CDR3 totals 12 residues. Germline V CDR1 and CDR2: LNHDA, SQIVND (reference sequence). With 8 bases removed from V and 2 bases from J, the gap between germline ends came to 8 bases. This CDR3 is CASGLPTDTQYF. CDR3 sequence (DNA): TGTGCCAGTGGACTACCCACAGATACGCAGTATTTT. Together with reference TRBV19 and TRBJ2-3, the CDR3 gives the full variable domain: DGGITQSPKYLFRKEGQNVTLSCEQNLNHDAMYWYRQDPGQGLRLIYYSQIVNDFQKGDIAEGYSVSREKKESFPLTVTSAQKNPTAFYLCASGLPTDTQYFGPGTRLTVL.

J is TRBJ2-3 and V is TRBV5-1; D may be TRBD2 (6 bases). Germline V CDR1 and CDR2: SGHRS, YFSETQ. V lost 0 bases and J 0 bases, leaving 11 bases between the germline ends. The CDR3 length is 16 residues. CDR3 sequence (DNA): TGCGCCAGCAGCTTGGGTATCGGGGGAAGCACAGATACGCAGTATTTT. Translation gives CASSLGIGGSTDTQYF.

For the CDR3, the DNA is TGTGCCAGCAGTCCGCAGGGGGCTGGGGCCAACGTCCTGACTTTC. Its translation is CASSPQGAGANVLTF. This chain connects TRBV6-5 to TRBJ2-6; 7 bases agree with TRBD1. The CDR3 is 15 residues long. The germline CDR1 and CDR2 sequences are MNHEY and SVGAGI. V shed 5 bases and J 2 bases; nucleotides not matched to a gene: 3.

CDR3 bases: TGTGCCAGCAGCCCCAGACAGGGGACCAAAGAAGACTATGGCTACACCTTC. It codes for CASSPRQGTKEDYGYTF. This chain links TRBV7-9 with TRBJ1-2, with 8 bases that match TRBD1. Germline-derived CDR1 and CDR2 are SEHNR and FQNEAQ (reference sequence). J was trimmed by 3 bases and V by 5 bases; bases with no gene match: 14. The CDR3 length is 17 residues.

This clone was seen only once. J is TRBJ2-3 and V is TRBV19; TRBD1 matches 8 bases. There are 15 residues in the CDR3. Germline CDR1 reads LNHDA; CDR2 reads SQIVND (reference sequence). V gave up 6 bases and J gave up 2 bases; unmatched junction bases: 7. Here the CDR3 reads CASRGGQADTDTQYF. CDR3 coding DNA: TGTGCCAGTAGGGGGGGACAGGCGGACACAGATACGCAGTATTTT.

The chain is built from TRBV27 and TRBJ1-5; D possibly corresponds to TRBD1 (6 bases). The CDR3 runs to 15 residues. CDR1 MNHEY and CDR2 SMNVEV come from the germline V gene (reference sequence). The V gene lost 5 bases and the J gene lost 4 bases, with 15 bases spanning the gap. The CDR3 DNA sequence: TGTGCCAGCAGTCTTGCAGGGGATCTGAATCAGCCCCAGCATTTT. It translates to CASSLAGDLNQPQHF.

This chain uses TRBV6-1 with TRBJ2-2; TRBD1 might be the D (5 bases). CDR3 length: 20 amino acids. V lost 1 base and J lost 4, with 25 bases in between. Germline V gives CDR1 MNHNS, CDR2 SASEGT. DNA of the CDR3: TGTGCCAGCAGTGAAGAGGGGAAGGGGCTCCTACTGCCTTTCACCGGGGAGCTGTTTTTT. This gives the protein CASSEEGKGLLLPFTGELFF.

The chain combines TRBV9 with TRBJ2-6; D might be TRBD1 (7 bases). Germline V lookup: CDR1 SGDLS, CDR2 YYNGEE. The V end lost 4 bases, the J end lost 0 bases, and 14 bases lay between the germline ends. The CDR3 sequence is 17 residues long. In DNA form, the CDR3 reads TGTGCCAGCAGCACGCGGGACAGCCTCTCTGGGGCCAACGTCCTGACTTTC. This sequence encodes CASSTRDSLSGANVLTF.

The chain combines TRBV19 with TRBJ1-6; TRBD1 aligns across 9 bases. The CDR3 sequence is 15 residues long. CDR1 LNHDA and CDR2 SQIVND come from the germline V gene (reference sequence). The junction had 9 bases not matched to a gene; V was cut back by 5 bases and J by 10 bases. CDR3 coding DNA: TGTGCCAGTAGTGGTCCGGGACAGGGAGGATCACCCCTCCACTTT. Translating it yields CASSGPGQGGSPLHF. Full variable domain (outside the CDR3, taken from reference TRBV19 and TRBJ1-6): DGGITQSPKYLFRKEGQNVTLSCEQNLNHDAMYWYRQDPGQGLRLIYYSQIVNDFQKGDIAEGYSVSREKKESFPLTVTSAQKNPTAFYLCASSGPGQGGSPLHFGNGTRLTVT.

The chain links TRBV7-2 to TRBJ1-1, with D possibly TRBD1 on 6 matching bases. Trimming pared 5 bases from V and 12 bases from J, leaving 19 bases between. This CDR3 comprises 13 residues. Germline V gives CDR1 SGHTA, CDR2 FQGNSA. The CDR3 reads CASSQLTYRETFF. The CDR3 region has the DNA TGTGCCAGCAGCCAACTCACATACAGGGAGACTTTCTTT.

This sequence joins TRBV28 and TRBJ1-1; unclear D gene. Germline V gives CDR1 MDHEN, CDR2 SYDVKM. Trimming removed 2 bases at V and 0 bases at J, with 10 bases between. This CDR3 spans 15 amino acids. The CDR3 region is CASSLLQSLNTEAFF. CDR3 in DNA: TGTGCCAGCAGTTTACTACAGTCATTGAACACTGAAGCTTTCTTT. Combining the CDR3 with reference TRBV28 and TRBJ1-1 gives the whole variable domain DVKVTQSSRYLVKRTGEKVFLECVQDMDHENMFWYRQDPGLGLRLIYFSYDVKMKEKGDIPEGYSVSREKKERFSLILESASTNQTSMYLCASSLLQSLNTEAFFGQGTRLTVV.

The gene calls are TRBV19 and TRBJ1-1; a possible D gene is TRBD1 (5 bases). Germline V CDR1 and CDR2: LNHDA, SQIVND (reference sequence). CDR3 length: 15 residues. Trimming cost V 0 bases and J 1 base, with 9 bases left between them. CDR3 DNA: TGTGCCAGTAGTATAGATTTGGACACGAACACTGAAGCTTTCTTT. The encoded protein is CASSIDLDTNTEAFF.

The chain carries TRBV13 and TRBJ2-7; 8 positions agree with TRBD1. This CDR3 comprises 14 residues. V shed 5 bases, J shed 7 bases, and the junction held 10 bases outside the gene matches. Germline CDR1 PRHDT, CDR2 FYEKMQ (reference sequence). Here the CDR3 DNA reads TGTGCCAGCAGCCGAAGGACAGGGACGGGAGAGCAGTACGTC. It codes for CASSRRTGTGEQYV.

V is TRBV30 and J is TRBJ1-6; no clear D gene. Germline V CDR1 and CDR2: GTSNPN, SVGIG (reference sequence). The length of the CDR3 is 12 residues. Trimming pared 7 bases from V and 7 bases from J, leaving 11 bases between. In DNA form, the CDR3 reads TGTGCCTCGGGATTACCGAATTCACCCCTCCACTTT. Translation gives CASGLPNSPLHF.

This clone was observed a few times. The chain links TRBV6-5 to TRBJ1-6; D might be TRBD1 (5 bases). Germline CDR1 reads MNHEY; CDR2 reads SVGAGI. The CDR3 loop spans 15 amino acids. V was pared by 2 bases and J by 0 bases, with 5 bases between. Written as DNA, the CDR3 is TGTGCCAGCAGTTACGGGGCCTCCTATAATTCACCCCTCCACTTT. This codes for CASSYGASYNSPLHF.

Only one count was recorded for this clone. The chain joins TRBV4-3 to TRBJ1-6, with TRBD1 identical over 10 bases. CDR3 length equals 14 residues. Trimming took 2 bases from V and 14 from J; bases not matched to a gene: 6. Germline V gene lookup returns CDR1 LGHNA and CDR2 YSLEER. CDR3 residues: CASSQWDRGGTLHF. The CDR3 DNA reads TGCGCCAGCAGCCAATGGGACAGGGGAGGGACCCTCCACTTT.

V and J are TRBV6-6 and TRBJ2-7; TRBD2 matches at 8 bases. The CDR3 is made up of 16 amino acids. Germline CDR1 MNHNY, CDR2 SVGAGI (reference sequence). V shed 0 bases and J 2 bases; nucleotides not matched to a gene: 6. Here the CDR3 reads CASSYSASGGPYEQYV. Written as DNA, the CDR3 is TGTGCCAGCAGTTACTCCGCCAGCGGGGGCCCCTACGAGCAGTACGTC.